Following are 20 T cell receptor beta chains from one sample sequenced in a study of naive and memory T cell subsets. The beta constant-region primer was an equimolar mix of two oligonucleotides covering TRBC1 and TRBC2. Ligated cDNA was amplified by four rounds of PCR with nested alpha and beta constant-region primers and SP2. A single record per CDR3 protein comes from TCRdb applying MiXCR to the UMI-ligation and nested PCR reads. The profile shows tens of thousands of distinct CDR3 sequences, around 9% of them singletons. Sequencing was done on a sample of central memory CD8+ T cells from blood. The receptors were gathered from a human donor in good health.

The gene calls are TRBV4-3 and TRBJ1-6; weak D call: TRBD1 (6 bases). The CDR3 has 15 residues. Germline V gene data show CDR1 as LGHNA and CDR2 as YSLEER. V lost 0 bases and J 10 bases, leaving 13 bases between the germline ends. The CDR3 nucleotides read TGCGCCAGCAGCCAAGACAGGGGTTGGGGCTCACCCCTCCACTTT. Translation gives CASSQDRGWGSPLHF.

There are a few counts of this clonotype. V and J are TRBV27 and TRBJ2-2, with unresolved D. Trimming pared 4 bases from V and 7 bases from J, leaving 10 bases between. Germline CDR1 MNHEY, CDR2 SMNVEV (reference sequence). This CDR3 comprises 13 residues. The CDR3 coding sequence is TGTGCCAGCAGTTCAGGAAGTCGCGGGGAGCTGTTTTTT. It specifies CASSSGSRGELFF.

The rearrangement uses TRBV28 and TRBJ2-7, with a possible D match to TRBD2 (5 bases). The CDR3 loop spans 15 amino acids. V lost 2 bases, J lost 4 bases, and 15 bases lay in between. Per the germline V gene, CDR1 is MDHEN and CDR2 is SYDVKM. As DNA, the CDR3 is TGTGCCAGCAGTTTAACGAGGACTGGAGATTACGAGCAGTACTTC. Residues: CASSLTRTGDYEQYF. The entire variable domain, with the rest obtained from reference TRBV28 and TRBJ2-7, is as follows: DVKVTQSSRYLVKRTGEKVFLECVQDMDHENMFWYRQDPGLGLRLIYFSYDVKMKEKGDIPEGYSVSREKKERFSLILESASTNQTSMYLCASSLTRTGDYEQYFGPGTRLTVT.

The CDR3 DNA is TGCAGTGCGGCAGGGGAAAACACCGGGGAGCTGTTTTTT. Translating it yields CSAAGENTGELFF. This rearrangement joins TRBV20-1 to TRBJ2-2; perhaps TRBD1 as D (6 bases). Looked up from germline, CDR1 is DFQATT and CDR2 is SNEGSKA (reference sequence). The CDR3 length is 13 residues. V was cut by 6 bases and J by 2 bases, with 10 bases left in between.

This clonotype counts as medium-sized. This rearrangement joins TRBV12-3 or TRBV12-4 to TRBJ2-1, with 11 bases aligning to TRBD2. CDR3 length equals 18 residues. The trim removed 5 bases at V and 2 bases at J, leaving 11 bases unmatched. Written as DNA, the CDR3 is TGTGCCAGCAGTACCGGCACTAGCGGGAGTTTACCCTACAATGAGCAGTTCTTC. This gives the protein CASSTGTSGSLPYNEQFF.

The rearrangement links TRBV9 to TRBJ1-4, with D possibly matching TRBD1 (6 bases). Per the germline V gene, CDR1 is SGDLS and CDR2 is YYNGEE. V lost 2 bases and J 7 bases, leaving 15 bases between the germline ends. This CDR3 spans 15 amino acids. In nucleotides, the CDR3 is TGTGCCAGCAGCGTCTGGGGGCAGGGCGGTGAAAAACTGTTTTTT. It translates to CASSVWGQGGEKLFF.

This clonotype has only a few counts. The V call is TRBV7-9, the J call TRBJ1-5; no clear D. Trimming took off 5 bases at V and 4 bases at J, with 6 bases between the two ends. Germline CDR1 SEHNR, CDR2 FQNEAQ (reference sequence). The CDR3 has 12 residues. DNA of the CDR3: TGTGCCAGCAGCGACACAAATCAGCCCCAGCATTTT. Translating gives CASSDTNQPQHF.

This clonotype was observed at least ten times. The chain links TRBV7-9 to TRBJ2-1; D may be TRBD2 (5 bases). This CDR3 comprises 17 residues. V lost 5 bases and J lost 8, with 25 bases in between. In germline, CDR1 is SEHNR, CDR2 FQNEAQ (reference sequence). In DNA, the CDR3 is TGTGCCAGCAGCCCACACGGCGCGGGCAGGCTTGGAGATGAGCAGTTCTTC. This encodes CASSPHGAGRLGDEQFF.

The rearrangement joins TRBV5-1 to TRBJ2-1; 12 positions agree with TRBD2. The length of the CDR3 is 15 residues. The germline V gene has CDR1 SGHRS and CDR2 YFSETQ. With V trimmed by 2 bases and J by 8 bases, 5 bases remained unmatched. The CDR3 region has the DNA TGCGCCAGCAGCTTACCTAGCGGGAGGGCCGATGAGCAGTTCTTC. Residues: CASSLPSGRADEQFF.

This clonotype was recorded many times. This CDR3 is CSARVGATTVGYTF. CDR3 DNA: TGCAGTGCTAGAGTCGGGGCTACGACCGTCGGCTACACCTTC. The chain carries TRBV20-1 and TRBJ1-2; D may be TRBD1 (5 bases). The V gene lost 1 base and the J gene lost 8 bases, with 17 bases spanning the gap. CDR1 is DFQATT and CDR2 is SNEGSKA in the germline V gene (reference sequence). This CDR3 has 14 amino acids.

Many counts were recorded for this clonotype. J is TRBJ2-1 and V is TRBV29-1; TRBD2 is a possible D gene (5 bases). This CDR3 spans 10 amino acids. V lost 6 bases, J lost 13 bases, and 13 bases lay in between. Looked up from germline, CDR1 is SQVTM and CDR2 is ANQGSEA. The CDR3 loop reads CSVETSSQFF. CDR3 DNA: TGCAGCGTCGAAACTAGTTCCCAGTTCTTC.

This clonotype was observed many times. CDR3 sequence: CASSSYISSGDTDTQYF. Written as DNA, the CDR3 is TGTGCCAGCAGCTCATATATTAGTAGCGGAGACACAGATACGCAGTATTTT. V gene TRBV28 combines with J gene TRBJ2-3; TRBD2 might be the D (6 bases). CDR3 size: 17 residues. Germline V gene lookup returns CDR1 MDHEN and CDR2 SYDVKM. Trimming pared 6 bases from V and 2 bases from J, leaving 21 bases between.

This clonotype was seen only a few times. The chain employs TRBV20-1 and TRBJ2-1; 9 bases are a match to TRBD2. Germline loops: CDR1 DFQATT, CDR2 SNEGSKA (reference sequence). This CDR3 is built from 19 residues. Trimming took 6 bases from V and 3 from J; bases not matched to a gene: 21. The CDR3 here is CSAVSIAGEVRSGYNEQFF. CDR3 in DNA: TGCAGTGCCGTTTCGATAGCGGGAGAGGTTAGGAGTGGCTACAATGAGCAGTTCTTC.

This clonotype was observed a few times. The chain has TRBV9 and TRBJ2-2; a possible D gene is TRBD1 (5 bases). Per the germline V gene, CDR1 is SGDLS and CDR2 is YYNGEE. V lost 4 bases to trimming and J lost 8 bases, with 15 bases between them. CDR3 length equals 14 residues. CDR3 DNA sequence: TGTGCCAGCAGCCCAGGGCAGGGCAAAGGGGAGCTGTTTTTT. The encoded protein is CASSPGQGKGELFF.

The chain employs TRBV5-6 and TRBJ2-3; D gene ambiguous. The V end lost 1 base, the J end lost 2 bases, and 17 bases lay between the germline ends. The germline V gene encodes CDR1 SGHDT and CDR2 YYEEEE. The CDR3 loop spans 17 amino acids. CDR3 protein: CASSLYQAGIITDTQYF. For the CDR3, the DNA is TGTGCCAGCAGCTTGTATCAGGCCGGAATAATCACAGATACGCAGTATTTT. The whole variable domain, filled in from reference TRBV5-6 and TRBJ2-3, reads DAGVTQSPTHLIKTRGQQVTLRCSPKSGHDTVSWYQQALGQGPQFIFQYYEEEERQRGNFPDRFSGHQFPNYSSELNVNALLLGDSALYLCASSLYQAGIITDTQYFGPGTRLTVL.

The chain combines TRBV7-8 with TRBJ2-7, with TRBD2 identical over 7 bases. The CDR3 runs 12 residues. J lost 10 bases, V lost 0 bases, and 3 bases had no gene match. In germline, CDR1 is SGHVS, CDR2 FQNEAQ. The CDR3 sequence is CASSLAAGEQYF. CDR3 sequence (DNA): TGTGCCAGCAGCTTAGCGGCGGGGGAACAGTACTTC.

This clonotype was recorded a few times. The V call is TRBV27, the J call TRBJ2-7, with 9 bases that match TRBD2. Germline V lookup: CDR1 MNHEY, CDR2 SMNVEV (reference sequence). The CDR3 has 14 amino acids. J lost 4 bases, V lost 3 bases, and 4 bases had no gene match. The CDR3 nucleotides read TGTGCCAGCAGTTTGGCTAGCGGGAATTACGAGCAGTACTTC. The encoded protein is CASSLASGNYEQYF.

Points on this clonotype: No conserved phenylalanine or tryptophan ends this CDR3, so it is likely a read error. V usage is TRBV27 and J usage is TRBJ2-3; D ambiguous. Germline CDR1 MNHEY, CDR2 SMNVEV (reference sequence). The CDR3 runs to 14 residues. The V gene lost 4 bases and the J gene lost 0 bases, with 8 bases spanning the gap. CDR3: CASSSAPSTDTQYI. The CDR3 nucleotides read TGTGCCAGCAGTTCAGCGCCCAGCACAGATACGCAGTATATT.

The V and J genes are TRBV6-2 or TRBV6-3 and TRBJ2-7, with D possibly matching TRBD1 (7 bases). Trimming cost V 1 base and J 7 bases, with 14 bases left between them. The CDR3 is 14 amino acids. CDR1 and CDR2 (germline): MNHEY, SVGEGT. CDR3 nucleotides: TGTGCCAGCAGTTACTACAGGCAGGGGGGAGAGCAGTACTTC. Translation: CASSYYRQGGEQYF.

This clonotype was seen repeatedly, ten times or more. This chain connects TRBV30 to TRBJ1-5; D not resolved. Germline values: CDR1 GTSNPN, CDR2 SVGIG (reference sequence). V gave up 0 bases and J gave up 2 bases, with 35 bases separating them. The CDR3 covers 23 residues. The CDR3 coding sequence is TGTGCCTGGAGTGTACACGAAGCGGGAGGGAACTCGGACGCCCGGTGGGGCAATCAGCCCCAGCATTTT. Protein product: CAWSVHEAGGNSDARWGNQPQHF.